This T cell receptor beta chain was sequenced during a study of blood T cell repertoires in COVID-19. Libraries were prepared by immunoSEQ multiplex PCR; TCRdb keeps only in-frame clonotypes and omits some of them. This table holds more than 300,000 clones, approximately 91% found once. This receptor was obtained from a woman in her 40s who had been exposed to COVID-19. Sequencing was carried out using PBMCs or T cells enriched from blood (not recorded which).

The CDR3 protein is CSVTQGASNQPQHF. In nucleotides, the CDR3 is TGCAGCGTTACACAGGGGGCGAGCAATCAGCCCCAGCATTTT. This chain links TRBV29-1 with TRBJ1-5; 9 bases line up with TRBD1. The CDR3 totals 14 residues. Losses at the gene ends were 5 bases for V and 1 base for J; bases not matched to a gene: 3. The germline gives CDR1 SQVTM, CDR2 ANQGSEA.